This TCR beta chain came from a study of blood T cell repertoires in COVID-19. As originally analysed: Researchers report that nucleated cell counts were estimated from reference gene primer amplification. Sequenced by immunoSEQ multiplex PCR; TCRdb stores in-frame clones only, minus some. V and J calls and clone size are as listed in that table; D and trimming were resolved from the DNA. The data show fewer than 400,000 clones, with roughly 85% seen just once and roughly 2.2% held by the top ten. V lost 0 bases to trimming and J lost 5 bases; unmatched junction nucleotides: 9. This CDR3 is 17 amino acids long. CDR1 and CDR2 from the germline V gene are SGHAT and FQNNGV.

Sequences were obtained from PBMCs or T cells enriched from blood (not recorded which). The receptor was isolated from a man younger than 45 who had recovered from COVID-19. This chain links TRBV11-2 with TRBJ2-2, with TRBD1 identical over 7 bases. The CDR3 DNA is TGTGCCAGCAGCTTAGACAGGGGGATCCAGGGAACCGGGGAGCTGTTTTTT. The encoded protein is CASSLDRGIQGTGELFF.